This TCR beta chain was sequenced during a study of metastatic and nonmetastatic thyroid tumors. For the study at large: Across blood and tumor or nodule tissue, repertoires from malignant and benign thyroid patients were compared with one another. The study's findings and limits: The reported finding was significantly higher TCR beta diversity in malignant thyroid tumors relative to benign nodules, in blood and tumor.

As handled by the study authors: Clinicopathological groups differed in CDR3, with these differences serving to build a distant-metastasis classifier for papillary thyroid cancer. MiXCR was used by TCRdb to re-call the PCR reads. The V and J calls and clone size are TCRdb's, not the authors'. The sample carries 20,000 to 25,000 clones, roughly 14% recorded once. This clone is classed as medium-sized. Its specificity is unknown. Before thyroid surgery, none of the patients had received any treatment. This receptor was identified in a female donor with papillary thyroid cancer or a benign thyroid nodule (not recorded which). Some clones in this sample may be carry-over from other donors' samples. Material for sequencing was blood.

The DNA for the CDR3 is TGTGCCAGCAGGAACGGCGGGGCTAGCACAGATACGCAGTATTTT. Amino acids: CASRNGGASTDTQYF. The V call is TRBV6-1, the J call TRBJ2-3; the D gene is possibly TRBD2 (6 bases). This CDR3 has 15 amino acids. The germline V gene encodes CDR1 MNHNS and CDR2 SASEGT. Trimming shortened V by 6 bases and J by 0 bases, and 13 bases separated the two germline ends.